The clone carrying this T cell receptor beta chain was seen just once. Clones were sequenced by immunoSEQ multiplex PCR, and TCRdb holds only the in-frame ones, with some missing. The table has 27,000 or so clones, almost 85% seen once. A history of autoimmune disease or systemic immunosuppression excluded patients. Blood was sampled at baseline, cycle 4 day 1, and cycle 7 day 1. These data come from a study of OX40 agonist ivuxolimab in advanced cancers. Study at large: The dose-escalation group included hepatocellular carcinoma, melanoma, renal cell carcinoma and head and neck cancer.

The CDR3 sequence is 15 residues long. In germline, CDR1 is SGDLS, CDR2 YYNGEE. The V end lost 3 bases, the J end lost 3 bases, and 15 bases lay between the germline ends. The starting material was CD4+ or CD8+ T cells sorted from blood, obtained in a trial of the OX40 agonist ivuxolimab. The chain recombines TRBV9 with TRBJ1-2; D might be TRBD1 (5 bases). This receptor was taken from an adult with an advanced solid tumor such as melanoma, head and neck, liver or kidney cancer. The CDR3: CASSGWTDTYYGYTF. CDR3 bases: TGTGCCAGCAGCGGATGGACGGACACCTACTATGGCTACACCTTC.